Following are 3 T cell receptor beta chains from one sample sequenced in a study of cytomegalovirus exposure and HLA in healthy donors. A multiplex PCR was run with 60 Vbeta primers and 13 Jbeta primers. Method: immunoSEQ multiplex PCR; TCRdb's copy keeps in-frame clones and lacks some. The sample has 190,000 or so clones; less than 90% are singletons. The sample was PBMCs. The receptor source for this set is a man aged 50 or older in good health and CMV-seronegative.

The sample holds a few counts of this clone. The gene calls are TRBV4-1 and TRBJ1-1, with D maybe TRBD1 (6 bases). Germline CDR1 is MGHRA and CDR2 is YSYEKL. This CDR3 region has 17 residues. Trimming shortened V by 1 base and J by 1 base, and 16 bases separated the two germline ends. CDR3 DNA: TGCGCCAGCAGCCAAGCACAGGGACGGGGATCGAACACTGAAGCTTTCTTT. The encoded protein is CASSQAQGRGSNTEAFF.

This clone was seen a handful of times. The CDR3 DNA sequence: TGTGCCAGCAGGCGAGGGCAGGGGGCTAGGTACGAGCAGTACTTC. This sequence encodes CASRRGQGARYEQYF. The chain couples TRBV6-5 to TRBJ2-7; TRBD1 aligns across 8 bases. V lost 6 bases, J lost 4 bases, and 11 bases stayed unmatched. CDR1 MNHEY and CDR2 SVGAGI come from the germline V gene. This CDR3 contains 15 residues.

The table lists this clone with a count of one. This rearrangement joins TRBV5-1 to TRBJ2-7, with D possibly being TRBD1 (6 bases). Per germline, CDR1 SGHRS and CDR2 YFSETQ. The CDR3 covers 14 residues. V lost 4 bases, J lost 2 bases, and 13 bases lay in between. The CDR3 DNA is TGCGCCAGCAGCCCCCAGGGGTCCCCCTACGAGCAGTACTTC. Translating it yields CASSPQGSPYEQYF. Full variable domain (outside the CDR3, taken from reference TRBV5-1 and TRBJ2-7): KAGVTQTPRYLIKTRGQQVTLSCSPISGHRSVSWYQQTPGQGLQFLFEYFSETQRNKGNFPGRFSGRQFSNSRSEMNVSTLELGDSALYLCASSPQGSPYEQYFGPGTRLTVT.